This is a list of T cell receptor beta chains from one sample in a study of blood T cell repertoires in COVID-19. Method: immunoSEQ multiplex PCR; TCRdb's copy keeps in-frame clones and lacks some. The sample consists of just under 20,000 clones, over 85% of them appearing once. Sequencing was done on a sample of peripheral blood. These TCRs come from a woman in her forties or fifties with active COVID-19. Each CDR3 is given with its conserved first and last residue. The D gene is left open where the match is weak. Some rows mark clone size as missing; the rest say once, few, many or name a class of expanded clone.

len	j_gene	d_gene	abundance	v_gene	CDR3aa	CDR3nt
13	TRBJ2-4	TRBD1	once	TRBV11-3	CASSLTGGNIQYF	TGTGCCAGCAGCTTAACAGGGGGAAACATTCAGTACTTC
14	TRBJ1-1	.	.	TRBV2	CASSVYRVDTEAFF	TGTGCCAGCAGTGTTTACAGGGTAGACACTGAAGCTTTCTTT
15	TRBJ2-3	TRBD2	.	TRBV28	CASSLGLAGVDTQYF	TGTGCCAGCAGTTTGGGACTAGCGGGAGTGGATACGCAGTATTTT
17	TRBJ2-1	TRBD2	.	TRBV4-2	CASSQDNGRGRAIEQFF	TGTGCCAGCAGCCAAGATAATGGACGAGGGAGGGCCATTGAGCAGTTCTTC
17	TRBJ1-2	TRBD1	.	TRBV24-1	CATSTPSWDRSNYGYTF	TGTGCCACCAGTACTCCGTCTTGGGACAGGTCTAACTATGGCTACACCTTC
13	TRBJ1-2	.	.	TRBV7-3	CASSLSGGYGYTF	TGTGCCAGCAGCTTATCCGGGGGGTATGGCTACACCTTC
21	TRBJ2-3	.	.	TRBV21-1	CASSKASRGGITRPGEDTQYF	TGTGCCAGCAGCAAAGCTTCTCGGGGAGGCATTACGCGCCCTGGGGAAGATACGCAGTATTTT
15	TRBJ2-1	.	.	TRBV5-1	CASSSSGAEFNEQFF	TGCGCCAGCAGCTCCTCAGGGGCAGAGTTCAATGAGCAGTTCTTC
15	TRBJ2-7	TRBD1	.	TRBV5-1	CASSLGGQGTYEQYF	TGCGCCAGCAGCTTGGGTGGACAGGGGACCTACGAGCAGTACTTC
14	TRBJ1-2	TRBD1	once	TRBV11-2	CASSWTGELGGYTF	TGTGCCAGCAGCTGGACAGGGGAGTTGGGTGGCTACACCTTC
22	TRBJ2-1	TRBD2	.	TRBV18	CASSLYLIQGLAGGTSYNEQFF	TGTGCCAGCTCACTGTACTTAATACAGGGACTAGCGGGAGGAACCTCCTACAATGAGCAGTTCTTC
14	TRBJ1-1	.	.	TRBV30	CAWSFRRRVTEAFF	TGTGCCTGGAGTTTCAGACGGAGGGTCACTGAAGCTTTCTTT
14	TRBJ2-3	TRBD1	once	TRBV6-4	CASSRQGVGDTQYF	TGTGCCAGCAGCAGACAGGGAGTAGGAGATACGCAGTATTTT
14	TRBJ2-3	TRBD2	.	TRBV5-1	CASSLLAGVDTQYF	TGCGCCAGCAGCCTACTAGCGGGTGTAGATACGCAGTATTTT
15	TRBJ2-7	.	once	TRBV5-6	CASSLALAVIYEQYF	TGTGCCAGCAGCTTGGCACTAGCAGTAATCTACGAGCAGTACTTC
15	TRBJ2-7	TRBD1	.	TRBV19	CASSVRRDRGGEQYF	TGTGCCAGTAGTGTCCGCCGGGACAGGGGCGGCGAGCAGTACTTC
17	TRBJ2-5	TRBD2	.	TRBV11-2	CASSLDRASGGQETQYF	TGTGCCAGCAGCTTAGATCGGGCTAGCGGGGGACAAGAGACCCAGTACTTC
14	TRBJ2-7	.	.	TRBV5-5	CASSAWFQGYEQYF	TGTGCCAGCAGCGCCTGGTTCCAGGGATACGAGCAGTACTTC
16	TRBJ2-2	TRBD2	.	TRBV28	CASSLMGLATTGELFF	TGTGCCAGCAGCCTGATGGGACTAGCGACCACCGGGGAGCTGTTTTTT
14	TRBJ2-2	TRBD2	.	TRBV10-2	CASTLAGGGGELFF	TGCGCCAGCACACTAGCGGGAGGGGGCGGGGAGCTGTTTTTT
15	TRBJ2-1	.	once	TRBV27	CASSFSRLEGNEQFF	TGTGCCAGCAGTTTCTCTAGACTAGAAGGGAATGAGCAGTTCTTC
16	TRBJ2-5	.	.	TRBV5-4	CASSSRAEYLGETQYF	TGTGCCAGCAGCTCCAGGGCGGAGTACCTGGGGGAGACCCAGTACTTC
14	TRBJ1-1	.	.	TRBV6-5	CASSYSTQNTEAFF	TGTGCCAGCAGTTACTCGACACAGAACACTGAAGCTTTCTTT
12	TRBJ1-4	.	.	TRBV19	CASSIGREKLFF	TGTGCCAGTAGTATTGGTCGGGAAAAACTGTTTTTT
15	TRBJ2-1	TRBD2	.	TRBV7-6	CASKGASGLNNEQFF	TGTGCCAGCAAAGGGGCTAGCGGGCTGAATAATGAGCAGTTCTTC
14	TRBJ1-1	.	.	TRBV7-3	CASSLSPVNTEAFF	TGTGCCAGCAGCTTAAGTCCGGTGAACACTGAAGCTTTCTTT
13	TRBJ1-1	.	.	TRBV1	CTSSQGSSGRAFF	TGCACCAGCAGCCAAGGAAGCTCAGGGCGAGCTTTCTTT
13	TRBJ1-1	.	.	TRBV27	CASSSPGIFEAFF	TGTGCCAGCAGTTCACCGGGAATTTTCGAAGCTTTCTTT
14	TRBJ1-4	.	.	TRBV2	CASRAGVDGEKLFF	TGTGCCAGCAGGGCCGGGGTAGATGGTGAAAAACTGTTTTTT
15	TRBJ2-7	TRBD1	.	TRBV27	CASSLDRGRPYEQYF	TGTGCCAGCAGTCTAGACAGGGGGCGACCCTACGAGCAGTACTTC
14	TRBJ1-2	.	.	TRBV23-1	CASSEGKANYGYTF	TGCGCCAGCAGCGAGGGAAAAGCTAACTATGGCTACACCTTC
15	TRBJ1-1	TRBD1	.	TRBV3-1/TRBV3-2	CASSQDTRAGGEAFF	TGTGCCAGCAGCCAAGATACGAGGGCAGGGGGTGAAGCTTTCTTT
15	TRBJ2-7	TRBD2	.	TRBV5-6	CASSLKLAGAYEQYF	TGTGCCAGCAGCCTGAAACTAGCGGGAGCCTACGAGCAGTACTTC
17	TRBJ2-3	TRBD2	.	TRBV18	CASSPTRLAVSTDTQYF	TGTGCCAGCTCACCAACCCGACTAGCTGTTAGCACAGATACGCAGTATTTT
17	TRBJ2-3	TRBD2	.	TRBV27	CASPRLAEGKRRDTQYF	TGTGCCAGCCCTAGGCTAGCGGAGGGCAAGCGTCGGGATACGCAGTATTTT
14	TRBJ2-7	TRBD2	.	TRBV27	CASRPSGSRGEQYF	TGTGCCAGCAGACCCAGCGGGAGTCGAGGCGAGCAGTACTTC
13	TRBJ1-1	.	.	TRBV7-9	CASSLGGLTEAFF	TGTGCCAGCAGCTTAGGCGGCCTCACTGAAGCTTTCTTT
18	TRBJ2-3	TRBD2	.	TRBV3-1/TRBV3-2	CASSWIPLAGGPRDTQYF	TGTGCCAGCAGCTGGATTCCTTTAGCGGGAGGGCCAAGAGATACGCAGTATTTT
13	TRBJ2-3	TRBD2	.	TRBV5-1	CATKREGTDTQYF	TGCGCCACCAAGCGGGAGGGCACAGATACGCAGTATTTT
16	TRBJ2-3	.	.	TRBV5-1	CASSGGTYRSTDTQYF	TGCGCCAGCAGCGGGGGGACCTATCGTAGCACAGATACGCAGTATTTT
13	TRBJ2-7	TRBD2	.	TRBV2	CASSEGLAWEQYF	TGTGCCAGCAGTGAGGGACTAGCATGGGAGCAGTACTTC
16	TRBJ1-5	.	.	TRBV6-2/TRBV6-3	CASSPGEGFSNQPQHF	TGTGCCAGCAGCCCTGGCGAGGGTTTTAGCAATCAGCCCCAGCATTTT
14	TRBJ1-4	TRBD1	once	TRBV9	CASSVTGANEKLFF	TGTGCCAGCAGCGTCACAGGGGCTAATGAAAAACTGTTTTTT
14	TRBJ1-2	TRBD1	.	TRBV7-9	CASSDGQGVYGYTF	TGTGCCAGCAGCGACGGACAGGGGGTCTATGGCTACACCTTC
14	TRBJ2-1	TRBD1	few	TRBV19	CASRRTGVFNEQFF	TGTGCCAGTAGGAGGACAGGGGTCTTCAATGAGCAGTTCTTC
15	TRBJ1-2	.	.	TRBV4-1	CASSQEPLANYGYTF	TGCGCCAGCAGCCAAGAGCCGTTAGCTAACTATGGCTACACCTTC
11	TRBJ2-7	.	.	TRBV5-1	CASSAAYEQYF	TGCGCCAGCAGCGCGGCCTACGAGCAGTACTTC
16	TRBJ1-3	.	large	TRBV5-1	CASSPDPGVAGNTIYF	TGCGCCAGCAGCCCGGACCCAGGGGTGGCTGGAAACACCATATATTTT
15	TRBJ1-1	.	.	TRBV18	CASSPVGQGRTEAFF	TGTGCCAGCTCACCAGTCGGGCAGGGTAGGACTGAAGCTTTCTTT
16	TRBJ1-5	.	.	TRBV28	CASSPGGTSDLQPQHF	TGTGCCAGCAGTCCCGGGGGAACATCAGATTTGCAGCCCCAGCATTTT
16	TRBJ1-6	TRBD1	.	TRBV9	CASSEHGGQGNSPLHF	TGTGCCAGCAGCGAGCATGGGGGACAGGGAAATTCACCCCTCCACTTT
15	TRBJ1-1	.	.	TRBV3-1/TRBV3-2	CASSQPGHRNTEAFF	TGTGCCAGCAGCCAACCGGGACACAGGAACACTGAAGCTTTCTTT
14	TRBJ2-2	TRBD1	.	TRBV6-2/TRBV6-3	CASSYDRVTGELFF	TGTGCCAGCAGTTACGACAGGGTAACCGGGGAGCTGTTTTTT
13	TRBJ2-5	.	.	TRBV30	CAWSVGQTGTQYF	TGTGCCTGGAGTGTCGGACAGACGGGGACCCAGTACTTC
13	TRBJ2-7	.	.	TRBV6-2/TRBV6-3	CASSQGTTYEQYF	TGTGCCAGCAGTCAGGGGACTACCTACGAGCAGTACTTC
14	TRBJ1-1	.	.	TRBV28	CASSASVMNTEAFF	TGTGCCAGCAGCGCTAGTGTGATGAACACTGAAGCTTTCTTT
13	TRBJ1-2	.	.	TRBV30	CAWRQETNYGYTF	TGTGCCTGGAGACAGGAGACTAACTATGGCTACACCTTC
15	TRBJ2-2	TRBD2	.	TRBV11-2	CASRHLAGGVGELFF	TGTGCCAGCAGGCACCTAGCGGGAGGGGTCGGGGAGCTGTTTTTT
15	TRBJ1-5	.	.	TRBV14	CASSQAQVPGQPQHF	TGTGCCAGCAGCCAGGCACAGGTCCCCGGGCAGCCCCAGCATTTT